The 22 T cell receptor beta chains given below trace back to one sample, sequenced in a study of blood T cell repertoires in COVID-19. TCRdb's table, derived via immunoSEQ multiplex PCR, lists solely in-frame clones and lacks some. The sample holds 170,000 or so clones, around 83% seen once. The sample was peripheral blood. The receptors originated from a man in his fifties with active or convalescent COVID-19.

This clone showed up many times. The CDR3 spells CASSLGSVNSPLHF. CDR3 DNA: TGTGCCAGCAGCTTAGGTTCAGTTAATTCACCCCTCCACTTT. The chain combines TRBV7-8 with TRBJ1-6; no definite D call. Trimming cost V 1 base and J 6 bases, with 7 bases left between them. Germline V gene lookup returns CDR1 SGHVS and CDR2 FQNEAQ. This CDR3 contains 14 residues.

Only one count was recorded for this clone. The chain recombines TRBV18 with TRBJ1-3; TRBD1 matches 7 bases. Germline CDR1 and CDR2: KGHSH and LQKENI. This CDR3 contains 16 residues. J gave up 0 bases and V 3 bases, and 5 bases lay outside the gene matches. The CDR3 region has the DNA TGTGCCAGCTCACCCCCCAGGGGGGTCTCTGGAAACACCATATATTTT. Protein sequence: CASSPPRGVSGNTIYF. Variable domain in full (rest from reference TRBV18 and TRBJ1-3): NAGVMQNPRHLVRRRGQEARLRCSPMKGHSHVYWYRQLPEEGLKFMVYLQKENIIDESGMPKERFSAEFPKEGPSILRIQQVVRGDSAAYFCASSPPRGVSGNTIYFGEGSWLTVV.

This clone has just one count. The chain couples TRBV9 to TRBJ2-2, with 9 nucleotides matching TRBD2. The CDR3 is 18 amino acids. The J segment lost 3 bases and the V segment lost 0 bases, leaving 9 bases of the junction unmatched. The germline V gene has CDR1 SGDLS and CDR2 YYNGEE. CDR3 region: CASSVDLGLAGYTGELFF. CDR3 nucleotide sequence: TGTGCCAGCAGCGTAGATCTCGGGCTAGCGGGGTACACCGGGGAGCTGTTTTTT.

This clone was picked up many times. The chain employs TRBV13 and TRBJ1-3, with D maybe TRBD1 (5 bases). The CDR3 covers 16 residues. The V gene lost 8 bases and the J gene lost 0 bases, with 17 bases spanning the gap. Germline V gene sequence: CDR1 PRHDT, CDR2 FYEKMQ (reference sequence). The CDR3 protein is CASGGLAHSSGNTIYF. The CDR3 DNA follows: TGTGCCAGCGGGGGACTGGCACACAGCTCTGGAAACACCATATATTTT.

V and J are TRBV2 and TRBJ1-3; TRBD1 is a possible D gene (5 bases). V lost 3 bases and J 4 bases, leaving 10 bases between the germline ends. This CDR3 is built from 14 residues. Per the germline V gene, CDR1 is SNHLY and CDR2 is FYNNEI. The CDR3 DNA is TGTGCCAGCAGTGACTTGGGGCCAGGAAACACCATATATTTT. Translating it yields CASSDLGPGNTIYF.

The CDR3 nucleotides are TGTGCCAGCAGTGAGAGGATCGGACTAGCGGGAATGGTGTTCAGCTACAATGAGCAGTTCTTC. Its translation: CASSERIGLAGMVFSYNEQFF. The chain recombines TRBV2 with TRBJ2-1; 12 bases agree with TRBD2. The germline V gene has CDR1 SNHLY and CDR2 FYNNEI. V lost 3 bases and J lost 3; bases outside the gene matches: 18. The CDR3 runs to 21 residues.

This CDR3 reads CASSLQGDTEAFF. In DNA form, the CDR3 reads TGTGCCAGCAGTCTGCAGGGGGACACTGAAGCTTTCTTT. The chain employs TRBV27 and TRBJ1-1; 7 bases map to TRBD1. The ends lost 5 bases at V and 3 bases at J; junction bases unmatched: 3. The CDR3 runs 13 residues. CDR1 MNHEY and CDR2 SMNVEV come from the germline V gene (reference sequence).

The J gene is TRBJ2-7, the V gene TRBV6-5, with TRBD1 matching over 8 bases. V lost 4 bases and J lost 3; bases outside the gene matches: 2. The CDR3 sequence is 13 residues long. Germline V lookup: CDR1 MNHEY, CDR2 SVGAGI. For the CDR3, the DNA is TGTGCCAGCAGTTCTGGACAGGGCTACGAGCAGTACTTC. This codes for CASSSGQGYEQYF.

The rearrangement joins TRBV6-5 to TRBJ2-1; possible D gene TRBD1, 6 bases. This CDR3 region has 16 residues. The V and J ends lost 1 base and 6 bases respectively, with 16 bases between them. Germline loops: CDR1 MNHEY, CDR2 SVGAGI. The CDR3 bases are TGTGCCAGCAGTTACTGGGGGACAACTACCTCCAATGAGCAGTTCTTC. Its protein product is CASSYWGTTTSNEQFF.

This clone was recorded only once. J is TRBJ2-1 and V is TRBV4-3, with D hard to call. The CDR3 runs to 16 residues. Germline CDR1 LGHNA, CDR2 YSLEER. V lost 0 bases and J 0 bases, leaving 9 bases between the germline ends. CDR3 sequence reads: CASSQEPTYSYNEQFF. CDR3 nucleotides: TGCGCCAGCAGCCAAGAGCCCACTTACTCCTACAATGAGCAGTTCTTC.

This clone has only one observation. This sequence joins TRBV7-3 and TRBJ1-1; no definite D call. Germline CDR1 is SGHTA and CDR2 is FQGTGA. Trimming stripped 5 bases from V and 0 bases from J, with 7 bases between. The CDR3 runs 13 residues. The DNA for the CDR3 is TGTGCCAGCAGCCCTACAGTGAACACTGAAGCTTTCTTT. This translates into CASSPTVNTEAFF.

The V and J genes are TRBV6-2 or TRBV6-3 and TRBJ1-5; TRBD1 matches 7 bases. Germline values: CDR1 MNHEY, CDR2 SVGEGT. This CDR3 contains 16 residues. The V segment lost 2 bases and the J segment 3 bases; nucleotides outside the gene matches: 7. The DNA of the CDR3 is TGTGCCAGCAGTTACACCAGGGGGTCCTTCAATCAGCCCCAGCATTTT. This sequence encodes CASSYTRGSFNQPQHF.

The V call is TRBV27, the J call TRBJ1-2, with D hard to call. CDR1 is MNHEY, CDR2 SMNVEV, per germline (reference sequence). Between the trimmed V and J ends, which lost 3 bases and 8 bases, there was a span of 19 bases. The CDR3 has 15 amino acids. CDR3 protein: CASSLVGQAVAGYTF. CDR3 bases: TGTGCCAGCAGTTTGGTTGGGCAGGCAGTCGCGGGCTACACCTTC.

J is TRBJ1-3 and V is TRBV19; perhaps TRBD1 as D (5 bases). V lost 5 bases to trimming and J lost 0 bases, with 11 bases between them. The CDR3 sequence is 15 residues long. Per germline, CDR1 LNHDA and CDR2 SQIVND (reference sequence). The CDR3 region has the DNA TGTGCCAGTAGTCCTCGGACATACTCTGGAAACACCATATATTTT. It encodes CASSPRTYSGNTIYF.

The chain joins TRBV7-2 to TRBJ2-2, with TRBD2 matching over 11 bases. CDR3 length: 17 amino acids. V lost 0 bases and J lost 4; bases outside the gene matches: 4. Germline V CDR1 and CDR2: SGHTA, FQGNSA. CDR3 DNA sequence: TGTGCCAGCAGCTTAGCGCGCACTAGCGGGAGCACCGGGGAGCTGTTTTTT. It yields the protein CASSLARTSGSTGELFF. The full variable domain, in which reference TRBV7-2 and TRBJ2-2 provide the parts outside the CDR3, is GAGVSQSPSNKVTEKGKDVELRCDPISGHTALYWYRQSLGQGLEFLIYFQGNSAPDKSGLPSDRFSAERTGGSVSTLTIQRTQQEDSAVYLCASSLARTSGSTGELFFGEGSRLTVL.

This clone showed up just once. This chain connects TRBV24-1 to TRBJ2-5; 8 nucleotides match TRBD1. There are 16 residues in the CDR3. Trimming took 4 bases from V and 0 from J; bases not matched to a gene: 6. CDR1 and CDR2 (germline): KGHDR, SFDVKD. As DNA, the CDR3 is TGTGCCACCAGTGACTGGGGACAGGAGAACCAAGAGACCCAGTACTTC. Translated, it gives CATSDWGQENQETQYF.

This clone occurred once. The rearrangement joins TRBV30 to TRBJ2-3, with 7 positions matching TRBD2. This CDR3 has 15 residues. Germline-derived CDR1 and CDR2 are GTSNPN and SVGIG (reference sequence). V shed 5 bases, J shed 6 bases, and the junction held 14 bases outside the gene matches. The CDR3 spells CAWSPYGGSKDTQYF. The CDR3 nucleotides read TGTGCCTGGTCCCCTTACGGCGGGAGTAAGGATACGCAGTATTTT.

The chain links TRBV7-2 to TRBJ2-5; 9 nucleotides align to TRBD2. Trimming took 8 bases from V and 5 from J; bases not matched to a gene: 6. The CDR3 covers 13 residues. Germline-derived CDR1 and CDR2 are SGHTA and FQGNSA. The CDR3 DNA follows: TGTGCCAGCTGGGGGACTAGCAATGAGACCCAGTACTTC. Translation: CASWGTSNETQYF.

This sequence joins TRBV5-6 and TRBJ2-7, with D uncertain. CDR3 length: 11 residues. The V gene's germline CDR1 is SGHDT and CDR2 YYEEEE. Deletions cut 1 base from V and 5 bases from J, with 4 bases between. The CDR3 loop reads CASSLSHEQYF. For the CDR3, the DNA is TGTGCCAGCAGCTTGTCTCACGAGCAGTACTTC.

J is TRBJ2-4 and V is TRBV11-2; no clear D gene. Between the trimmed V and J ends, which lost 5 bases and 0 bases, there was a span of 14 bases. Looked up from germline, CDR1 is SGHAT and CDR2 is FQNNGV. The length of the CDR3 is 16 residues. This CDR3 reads CASSPRSLLAKNIQYF. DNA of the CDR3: TGTGCCAGCAGCCCGCGATCCCTTCTAGCCAAAAACATTCAGTACTTC.

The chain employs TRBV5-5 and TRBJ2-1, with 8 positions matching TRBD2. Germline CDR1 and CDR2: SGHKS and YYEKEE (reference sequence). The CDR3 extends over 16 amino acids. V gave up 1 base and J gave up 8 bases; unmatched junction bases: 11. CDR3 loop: CASSLYDGGAGHEQFF. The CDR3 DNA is TGTGCCAGCAGCTTGTATGACGGGGGGGCCGGTCATGAGCAGTTCTTC.

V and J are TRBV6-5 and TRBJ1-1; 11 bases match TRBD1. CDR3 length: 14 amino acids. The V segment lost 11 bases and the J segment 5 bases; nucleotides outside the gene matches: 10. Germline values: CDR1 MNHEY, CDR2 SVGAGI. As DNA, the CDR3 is TGTGCCTCCCGGGACAGGGGGGCTAGGACTGAAGCTTTCTTT. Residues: CASRDRGARTEAFF.